This T cell receptor beta chain was profiled in a study of T cell repertoires in cytomegalovirus infection. This clonotype was seen a handful of times. TCRdb used MiXCR to reprocess the reads, holding one entry per CDR3 protein. The sample records fewer than 550,000 distinct CDR3 sequences, around 27% being singletons. Unmatched junction bases numbered 3, after V lost 2 bases and J lost 6 bases. Per germline, CDR1 SGHTA and CDR2 FQGTGA. The CDR3 totals 13 residues. This chain joins TRBV7-3 and TRBJ2-5; 7 positions match TRBD2. The receptor was derived from a human donor in good health (CMV status not recorded). Some clones in this sample may be carry-over from other donors' samples. Material: PBMCs. The CDR3: CASSLGGGKTQYF. The CDR3 nucleotides read TGTGCCAGCAGCTTAGGGGGGGGAAAGACCCAGTACTTC.